In its sample, the clone carrying this T cell receptor beta chain was seen a few times. Its matching antigen is unknown. A single record per CDR3 protein comes from TCRdb applying MiXCR to the PCR reads. The repertoire holds about 640,000 distinct CDR3 sequences, with 15% to 20% as singletons. This specimen comes from a study of molecular identifiers for immune sequencing clone quantification. Study-level findings and limits: It was shown that clones above 20 RNA copies held over 99% of effector molecules, but under 1% in naive cells.

This CDR3 has 18 residues. V was pared by 4 bases and J by 0 bases, with 6 bases of the junction left unmatched. Germline CDR1 MNHEY, CDR2 SMNVEV (reference sequence). This chain joins TRBV27 and TRBJ1-6, with 10 bases aligning to TRBD1. This clonotype originated in a human donor in good health. Some libraries in this study had Jurkat cell RNA spiked in. Sequenced input: naive CD8+ T cells from blood, with Jurkat cell RNA spiked in. This sample's subset: FACS-sorted CD8+CD4-CCR7+CD45RA+ naive T cells. CDR3: CASSSWTGGSSYNSPLHF. For the CDR3, the DNA is TGTGCCAGCAGTTCTTGGACAGGGGGAAGCTCCTATAATTCACCCCTCCACTTT.